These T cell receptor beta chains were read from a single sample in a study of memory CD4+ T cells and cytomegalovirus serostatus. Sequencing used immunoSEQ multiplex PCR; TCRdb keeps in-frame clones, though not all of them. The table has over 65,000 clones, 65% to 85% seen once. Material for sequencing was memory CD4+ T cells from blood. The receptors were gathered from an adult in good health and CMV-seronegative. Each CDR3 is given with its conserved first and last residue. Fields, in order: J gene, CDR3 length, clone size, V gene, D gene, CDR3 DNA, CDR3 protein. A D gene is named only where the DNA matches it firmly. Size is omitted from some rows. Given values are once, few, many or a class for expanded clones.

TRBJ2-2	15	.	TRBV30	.	TGTGCCTGGAGTGTGGGCAGGGGAAACACCGGGGAGCTGTTTTTT	CAWSVGRGNTGELFF
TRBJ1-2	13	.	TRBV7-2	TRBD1	TGTGCCAGCAGCCGGGACAGGGACTATGGCTACACCTTC	CASSRDRDYGYTF
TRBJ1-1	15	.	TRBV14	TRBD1	TGTGCCAGCAGCCAAGTAGCAGGGGGTGGCACTGAAGCTTTCTTT	CASSQVAGGGTEAFF
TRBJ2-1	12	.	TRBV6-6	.	TGTGCCAGCAGTTACTCGACCAATGAGCAGTTCTTC	CASSYSTNEQFF
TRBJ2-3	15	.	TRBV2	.	TGTGCCAGCAGGGAGGGACTTCGCGACACGCATACGCAGTATTTT	CASREGLRDTHTQYF
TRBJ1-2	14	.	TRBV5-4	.	TGTGCCAGCAGCTACGACGGGACTGTGTATGGCTACACCTTC	CASSYDGTVYGYTF
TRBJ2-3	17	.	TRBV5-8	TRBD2	TGTGCCAGCAGCTTCGTTCCTTGGACTAGCGGGGAAGATACGCAGTATTTT	CASSFVPWTSGEDTQYF
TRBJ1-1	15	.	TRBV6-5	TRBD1	TGTGCCAGCAGTTACTCGAGGGGGCGGACCTCTGAAGCTTTCTTT	CASSYSRGRTSEAFF
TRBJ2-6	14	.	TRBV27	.	TGTGCCAGCAGTACAGGGACTGGGGCCAACGTCCTGACTTTC	CASSTGTGANVLTF
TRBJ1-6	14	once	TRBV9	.	TGTGCCAGCAGCGTAAGACAGGAAAATTCACCCCTCCACTTT	CASSVRQENSPLHF
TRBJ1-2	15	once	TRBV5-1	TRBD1	TGCGCCAGCAGCTCGAACCCGGGACAGGGGTTCGGCTACACCTTC	CASSSNPGQGFGYTF
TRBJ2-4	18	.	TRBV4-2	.	TGTGCCAGCAGCAACAAGGTCCCCACCTTCTTAGCCAAAAACATTCAGTACTTC	CASSNKVPTFLAKNIQYF
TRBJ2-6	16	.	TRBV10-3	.	TGTGCCATCAAAGAGGGTGTCGGATCTGGGGCCAACGTCCTGACTTTC	CAIKEGVGSGANVLTF
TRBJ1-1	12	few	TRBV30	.	TGTGCCTGGAGTCAAGGGCTCACTGAAGCTTTCTTT	CAWSQGLTEAFF
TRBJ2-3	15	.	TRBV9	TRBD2	TGTGCCAGCAGCATCGGACTAGCGGACACAGATACGCAGTATTTT	CASSIGLADTDTQYF
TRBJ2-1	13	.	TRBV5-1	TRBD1	TGCGCCAGCAGCTGGGAAAGGACAGGGGAGCAGTTCTTC	CASSWERTGEQFF
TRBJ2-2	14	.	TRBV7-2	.	TGTGCCAGCAGCTTAGCAGGATACACCGGGGAGCTGTTTTTT	CASSLAGYTGELFF
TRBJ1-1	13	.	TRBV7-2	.	TGTGCCAGCAGCCCAATCATGAACACTGAAGCTTTCTTT	CASSPIMNTEAFF
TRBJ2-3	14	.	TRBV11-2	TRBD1	TGTGCCAGCAGCTCTAGACAGGGGGCAGATACGCAGTATTTT	CASSSRQGADTQYF
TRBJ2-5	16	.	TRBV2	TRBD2	TGTGCCAGTCAGCATACTAGCGGGGGGTACGTGGAGACCCAGTACTTC	CASQHTSGGYVETQYF
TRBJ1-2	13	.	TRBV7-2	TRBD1	TGTGCCAGCAGACGCGGACAGGGGAATGGCTACACCTTC	CASRRGQGNGYTF
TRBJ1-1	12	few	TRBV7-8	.	TGTGCCAGCAGCTTAGATCAAGCTGAAGCTTTCTTT	CASSLDQAEAFF
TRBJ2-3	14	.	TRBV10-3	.	TGTGCCATCAGGACTAGAGAGTTCACAGATACGCAGTATTTT	CAIRTREFTDTQYF
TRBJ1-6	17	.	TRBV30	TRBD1	TGTGCCTGGAGCAGTGGACAGGGGGTCTCCTATAATTCACCCCTCCACTTT	CAWSSGQGVSYNSPLHF
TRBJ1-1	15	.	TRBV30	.	TGTGCCTGCACCGGCTTGGGGGGCCTGAACACTGAAGCTTTCTTT	CACTGLGGLNTEAFF
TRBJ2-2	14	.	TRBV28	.	TGTGCCTGTACGGGGGCAGGGGTCGCCGGGGAGCTGTTTTTT	CACTGAGVAGELFF
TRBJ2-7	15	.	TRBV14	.	TGTGCCAGCAGCCAAGATCAGGGACGGATCAGCGAGCAGTACTTC	CASSQDQGRISEQYF
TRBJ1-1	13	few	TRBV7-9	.	TGTGCCAGCAGCTCTCCGGGCTACACTGAAGCTTTCTTT	CASSSPGYTEAFF
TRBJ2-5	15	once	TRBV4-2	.	TGTGCCAGCAGCCAAGTGCTAGCGAACATAGAGACCCAGTACTTC	CASSQVLANIETQYF
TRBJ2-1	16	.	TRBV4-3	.	TGCGCCAGCAGCCAAGGGGCCGGCATCTCCTACAATGAGCAGTTCTTC	CASSQGAGISYNEQFF
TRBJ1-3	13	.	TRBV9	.	TGTGCCAGCAGCGTAGGACAGGGAAACACCATATATTTT	CASSVGQGNTIYF
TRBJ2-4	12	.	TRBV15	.	TGTGCCACCAGCAGCCTGGTCCCCATTCAGTACTTC	CATSSLVPIQYF
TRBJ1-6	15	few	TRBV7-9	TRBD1	TGTGCCAGCAGCTTTGACGGGACAGCGAATTCACCCCTCCACTTT	CASSFDGTANSPLHF
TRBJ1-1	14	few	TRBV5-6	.	TGTGCCAGCAGCAGAGCGACAGGGAACACTGAAGCTTTCTTT	CASSRATGNTEAFF
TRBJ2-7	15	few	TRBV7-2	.	TGTGCCAGCAGCTCCCGGGTGTCGGGGAAAGGCGAGCAGTACTTC	CASSSRVSGKGEQYF
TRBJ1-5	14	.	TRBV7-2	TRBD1	TGTGCCAGCAGCTCGACAGGGGGCAATCAGCCCCAGCATTTT	CASSSTGGNQPQHF
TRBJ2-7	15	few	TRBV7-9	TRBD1	TGTGCCAGCAGCCAGACAGGGGACGCATCCTACGAGCAGTACTTC	CASSQTGDASYEQYF
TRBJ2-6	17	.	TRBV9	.	TGTGCCAGCAGCGTAGCCTCCGGGACGACTGGGGCCAACGTCCTGACTTTC	CASSVASGTTGANVLTF
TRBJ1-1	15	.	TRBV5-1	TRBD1	TGCGCCAGCAGCCCTCAACCCGACAGGGGCACTGAAGCTTTCTTT	CASSPQPDRGTEAFF
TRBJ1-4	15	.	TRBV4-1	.	TGCGCCAGCAGCCAAGGTATCACGGACCGTGAAAAACTGTTTTTT	CASSQGITDREKLFF
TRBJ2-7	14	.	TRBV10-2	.	TGCGCCAGCACCGGGGGGCGATACTCCTACGAGCAGTACTTC	CASTGGRYSYEQYF
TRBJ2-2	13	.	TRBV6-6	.	TGTGCCAGCAGTCCGGACCTGGTCGGGGAGCTGTTTTTT	CASSPDLVGELFF
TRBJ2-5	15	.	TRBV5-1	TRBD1	TGCGCCAGCAGCTTGGGGGCAGGGGGCCGGGAGACCCAGTACTTC	CASSLGAGGRETQYF
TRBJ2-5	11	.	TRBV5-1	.	TGCGCCAGCAGAGAAGGGGAGACCCAGTACTTC	CASREGETQYF
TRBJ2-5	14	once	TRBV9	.	TGTGCCAGCAGCGTAGGCCAGCTCCAAGAGACCCAGTACTTC	CASSVGQLQETQYF
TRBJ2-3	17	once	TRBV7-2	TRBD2	TGTGCCAGCAGCTTAGTGGGGGGGACTTCTAGCACAGATACGCAGTATTTT	CASSLVGGTSSTDTQYF
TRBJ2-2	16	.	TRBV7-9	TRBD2	TGTGCCAGCAGCCGCACTAGCGGGGGGTACACCGGGGAGCTGTTTTTT	CASSRTSGGYTGELFF
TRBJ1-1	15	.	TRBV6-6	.	TGTGCCAGCAGTTACTCGGAGGGCGCGTACACTGAAGCTTTCTTT	CASSYSEGAYTEAFF
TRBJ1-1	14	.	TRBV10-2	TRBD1	TGCGCCAGCAGCCAGGGGGTCCGTGTGACTGAAGCTTTCTTT	CASSQGVRVTEAFF
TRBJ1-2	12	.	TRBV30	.	TGTGCCTGGAGTCCCCGGCCCTATGGCTACACCTTC	CAWSPRPYGYTF
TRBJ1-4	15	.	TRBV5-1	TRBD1	TGCGCCAGCAGCTACGGGACAGGGGGGAATGAAAAACTGTTTTTT	CASSYGTGGNEKLFF
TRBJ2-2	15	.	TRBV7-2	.	TGTGCCAGCACCCCGGACGGGTTGAACACCGGGGAGCTGTTTTTT	CASTPDGLNTGELFF